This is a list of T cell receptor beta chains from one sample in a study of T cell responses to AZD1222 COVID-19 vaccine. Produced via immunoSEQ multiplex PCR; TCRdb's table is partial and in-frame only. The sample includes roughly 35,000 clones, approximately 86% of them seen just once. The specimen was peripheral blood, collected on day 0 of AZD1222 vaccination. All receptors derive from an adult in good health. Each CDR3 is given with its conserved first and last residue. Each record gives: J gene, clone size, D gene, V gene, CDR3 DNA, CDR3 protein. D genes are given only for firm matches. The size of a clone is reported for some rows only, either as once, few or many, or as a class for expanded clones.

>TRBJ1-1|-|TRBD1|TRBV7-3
TGTGCCAGCAGCTCAGGGGGGCAATTGAACACTGAAGCTTTCTTT
CASSSGGQLNTEAFF
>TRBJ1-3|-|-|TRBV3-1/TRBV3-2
TGTGCCAGCAGCCAAGGGGGCACGAGAGGAAACACCATATATTTT
CASSQGGTRGNTIYF
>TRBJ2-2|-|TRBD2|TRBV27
TGTGCCAGCAGGTCTAGCGGGGTACCTGAGCTGTTTTTT
CASRSSGVPELFF
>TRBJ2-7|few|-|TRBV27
TGTGCCAGCCACCCGGTCTCCGGGAGCTACGAGCAGTACTTC
CASHPVSGSYEQYF
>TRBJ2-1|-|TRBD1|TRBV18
TGTGCCAGCTCACCAGGGACAGTTGCTCCGTTCTTC
CASSPGTVAPFF
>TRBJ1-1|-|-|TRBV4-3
TGCGCCAGCAGCCTTGTGCGGACAGCCACGGGTGTGGCTTTCTTT
CASSLVRTATGVAFF
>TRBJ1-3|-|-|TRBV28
TGTGCCTCGGCCCGGCTAAACACCATATATTTT
CASARLNTIYF
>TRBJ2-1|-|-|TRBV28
TGTGCCAGCAGTTCCCTCAGGGACGGGTCCTACAATGAGCAGTTCTTC
CASSSLRDGSYNEQFF
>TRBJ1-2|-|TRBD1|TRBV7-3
TGTGCCAGCAGCGCGGGACAGGGGAACTATGGCTACACCTTC
CASSAGQGNYGYTF
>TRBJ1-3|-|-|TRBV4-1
TGCGCCAGCAGCCATCGCCCAGGGGAGAAGTCTGGAAACACCATATATTTT
CASSHRPGEKSGNTIYF
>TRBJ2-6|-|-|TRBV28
TGTGCCAGCAGTGGGGGGCGGGCTGGGGCCAACGTCCTGACTTTC
CASSGGRAGANVLTF
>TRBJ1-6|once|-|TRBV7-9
TGTGCCAGCAGCTTAAGCTCCTATAATTCACCCCTCCACTTT
CASSLSSYNSPLHF
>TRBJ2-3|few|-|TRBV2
TGTGCCAGCAGTGAACAGCGCTTACCCACAGATACGCAGTATTTT
CASSEQRLPTDTQYF
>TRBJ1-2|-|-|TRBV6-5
TGTGCCAACCCTACCGCGGGGGGCCGGGGCTACACCTTC
CANPTAGGRGYTF
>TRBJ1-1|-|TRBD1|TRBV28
TGTGCCAGCAGTTTATACGGACAGGGGAACACTGAAGCTTTCTTT
CASSLYGQGNTEAFF
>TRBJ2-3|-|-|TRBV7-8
TGTGCCAGCAGTCAGAAGGGCAGGGGCACAGATACGCAGTATTTT
CASSQKGRGTDTQYF
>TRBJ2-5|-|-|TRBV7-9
TGTGCCAGCAGCCCTTGGACAGAACAAGAGACCCAGTACTTC
CASSPWTEQETQYF
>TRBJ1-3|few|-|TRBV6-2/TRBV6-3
TGTGCCAGCAGTTACTCGTCACTCTCTGGAAACACCATATATTTT
CASSYSSLSGNTIYF
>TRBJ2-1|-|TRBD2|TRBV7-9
TGTGCCAGCAGTCGCGCCTCTAGCGGGGGCCATCCGTCCTACAATGAGCAGTTCTTC
CASSRASSGGHPSYNEQFF
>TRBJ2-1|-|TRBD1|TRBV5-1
TGCGCCAGCAGTATTCAGGGACAGGGTGGGGATGAGCAGTTCTTC
CASSIQGQGGDEQFF
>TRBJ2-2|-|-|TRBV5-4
TGTGCCAGCAGCTTTGGGCGGTCGTACACCGGGGAGCTGTTTTTT
CASSFGRSYTGELFF
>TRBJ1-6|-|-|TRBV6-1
TGTGCCAGCAGTGAATTCGGGACTAATAATTCACCCCTCCACTTT
CASSEFGTNNSPLHF
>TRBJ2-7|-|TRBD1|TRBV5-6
TGTGCCAGCAGCTTCGGGACAGGGGTCCACGAGCAGTACTTC
CASSFGTGVHEQYF
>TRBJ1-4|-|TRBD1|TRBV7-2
TGTGCCAGCAGCGCGGGACAGCATAATGAAAAACTGTTTTTT
CASSAGQHNEKLFF
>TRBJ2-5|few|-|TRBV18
TGTGCCAGCTCACCTACGTGGGAAGAGACCCAGTACTTC
CASSPTWEETQYF
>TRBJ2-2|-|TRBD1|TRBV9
TGTGCCAGCAGCGCCCTTAGGGGGCGTGGGGAGCTGTTTTTT
CASSALRGRGELFF
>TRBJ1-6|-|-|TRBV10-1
TGCGCCAGCAGTGAGTCGGGCAGGAGTTCACCCCTCCACTTT
CASSESGRSSPLHF
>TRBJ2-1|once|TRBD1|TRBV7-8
TGTGCCAGCAGCTTAGGAAATACAGGACAGGCGAGTAAGAATGAGCAGTTCTTC
CASSLGNTGQASKNEQFF
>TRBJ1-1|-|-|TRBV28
TGTGCCACCAACCCGAACCGGGACTCTACTGAAGCTTTCTTT
CATNPNRDSTEAFF
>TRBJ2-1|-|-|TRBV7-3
TGTGCCAGCAGCTTGACGGCCGGGGCCCGTGAGCAGTTCTTC
CASSLTAGAREQFF
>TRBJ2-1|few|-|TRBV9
TGTGCCAGCAGCCGAAGGGTATGGCCTATCGGAAACAATGAGCAGTTCTTC
CASSRRVWPIGNNEQFF
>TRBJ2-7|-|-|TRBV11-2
TGTGCCAGCAGCTGGAGGGGATCCGGCGACGAGCAGTACTTC
CASSWRGSGDEQYF